This entry concerns a single T cell receptor (beta chain). Germline V gives CDR1 LNHDA, CDR2 SQIVND (reference sequence). CDR3 length: 17 amino acids. V dropped 10 bases and J dropped 5 bases, with 29 bases sitting between them. Sequencing was performed with immunoSEQ multiplex PCR; in TCRdb, only in-frame clones are kept and a portion is missing. Of about 90,000 clones detected, more than 80% appear once; the ten largest clones hold approximately 1.5%. This sample is part of a study of control samples from healthy donors and cancer patients. The origin of this receptor is a woman between 25 and 40 years old in good health. This chain connects TRBV19 to TRBJ2-5; possibly TRBD1 or TRBD2 for D (5 bases each). The sample consisted of blood. The CDR3 coding sequence is TGTGCCACCTCTCGAGGGGTTGGTGCCCTGGTCGGGGAGACCCAGTACTTC. Translating gives CATSRGVGALVGETQYF.